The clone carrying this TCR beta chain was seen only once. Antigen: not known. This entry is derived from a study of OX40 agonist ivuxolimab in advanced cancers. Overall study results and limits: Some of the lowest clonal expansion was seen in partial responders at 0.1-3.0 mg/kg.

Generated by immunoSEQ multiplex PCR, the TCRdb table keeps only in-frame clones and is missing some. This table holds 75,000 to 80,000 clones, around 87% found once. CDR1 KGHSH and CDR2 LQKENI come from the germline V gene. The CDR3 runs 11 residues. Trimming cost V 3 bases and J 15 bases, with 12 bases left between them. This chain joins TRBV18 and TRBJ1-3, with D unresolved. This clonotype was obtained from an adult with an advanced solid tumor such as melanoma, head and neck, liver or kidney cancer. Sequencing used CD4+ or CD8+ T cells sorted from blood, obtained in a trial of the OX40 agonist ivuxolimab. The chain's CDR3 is CASSPPGIKYF. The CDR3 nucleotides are TGTGCCAGCTCACCCCCCGGGATAAAATATTTT.